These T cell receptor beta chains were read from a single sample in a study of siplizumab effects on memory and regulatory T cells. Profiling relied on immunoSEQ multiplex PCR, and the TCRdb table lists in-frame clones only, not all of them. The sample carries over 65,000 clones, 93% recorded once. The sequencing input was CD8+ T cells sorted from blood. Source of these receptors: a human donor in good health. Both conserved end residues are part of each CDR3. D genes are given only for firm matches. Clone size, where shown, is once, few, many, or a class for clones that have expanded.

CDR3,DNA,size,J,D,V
CASSAQTGGAENEQYF,TGTGCCAGTAGTGCTCAGACAGGGGGCGCGGAAAACGAGCAGTACTTC,NA,TRBJ2-7,TRBD1,TRBV19
CAISELAGGSEQFF,TGTGCCATCAGTGAACTAGCGGGGGGGAGCGAGCAGTTCTTC,NA,TRBJ2-1,TRBD2,TRBV10-3
CASSLVFAGSQETQYF,TGTGCCAGCAGCTTAGTATTCGCCGGATCCCAAGAGACCCAGTACTTC,once,TRBJ2-5,NA,TRBV7-9
CASSEIHRDRDHEQYF,TGTGCCAGCAGCGAGATACATAGGGACAGGGACCACGAGCAGTACTTC,NA,TRBJ2-7,TRBD1,TRBV7-9
CATRGGTSYGYTF,TGTGCCACCAGGGGGGGGACCTCCTATGGCTACACCTTC,NA,TRBJ1-2,TRBD1,TRBV7-9
CASSQAGQEDSPLHF,TGTGCCAGCAGCCAAGCGGGACAGGAAGATTCACCCCTCCACTTT,NA,TRBJ1-6,TRBD1,TRBV4-2
CASSLALAVSSYEQYF,TGTGCCAGCAGCTTGGCCCTAGCGGTTAGCTCCTACGAGCAGTACTTC,NA,TRBJ2-7,TRBD2,TRBV5-4
CSVAGLAGNYEQYF,TGCAGCGTTGCCGGACTAGCGGGGAACTACGAGCAGTACTTC,NA,TRBJ2-7,TRBD2,TRBV29-1
CASSVGGGYNEQFF,TGTGCCAGCAGCGTTGGGGGTGGATACAATGAGCAGTTCTTC,NA,TRBJ2-1,NA,TRBV9
CASSFITDTQYF,TGTGCCAGCAGCTTCATAACAGATACGCAGTATTTT,NA,TRBJ2-3,NA,TRBV5-6
CASSVDGGEYNEQFF,TGTGCCAGCAGCGTAGACGGGGGGGAGTACAATGAGCAGTTCTTC,NA,TRBJ2-1,TRBD2,TRBV9
CASRITPTQGATSTDTQYF,TGTGCCAGCAGGATAACTCCTACACAGGGGGCTACTAGCACAGATACGCAGTATTTT,NA,TRBJ2-3,TRBD1,TRBV27
CASSLAGQGYGYTF,TGCGCCAGCAGCCTGGCGGGACAGGGTTATGGCTACACCTTC,NA,TRBJ1-2,TRBD1,TRBV4-1
CASSSQGNQPQHF,TGTGCCAGCAGCTCACAGGGGAATCAGCCCCAGCATTTT,NA,TRBJ1-5,TRBD1,TRBV5-6
CASSPTSGGEQFF,TGTGCCAGCAGCCCCACTAGCGGGGGGGAGCAGTTCTTC,NA,TRBJ2-1,TRBD2,TRBV7-3
CASSQDRGAYEQYF,TGCGCCAGCAGCCAAGACAGGGGGGCCTACGAGCAGTACTTC,NA,TRBJ2-7,NA,TRBV4-1
CASSLAGTSYEQYF,TGTGCCAGCAGCTTGGCCGGGACCTCCTACGAGCAGTACTTC,NA,TRBJ2-7,NA,TRBV5-4
CASSWSRYEQYF,TGTGCCAGCAGTTGGTCGAGATACGAGCAGTACTTC,NA,TRBJ2-7,NA,TRBV6-6
CASRETNEKLFF,TGTGCCAGCAGGGAAACTAATGAAAAACTGTTTTTT,NA,TRBJ1-4,NA,TRBV6-6
CASSPEQGGETQYF,TGTGCCAGCAGCCCCGAACAGGGAGGGGAGACCCAGTACTTC,NA,TRBJ2-5,NA,TRBV7-6
CASSEAGQYYEQYF,TGTGCCAGCAGTGAAGCGGGACAGTACTACGAGCAGTACTTC,NA,TRBJ2-7,TRBD1,TRBV6-1
CASSLTLQSTDTQYF,TGTGCCAGCAGTTTGACACTCCAAAGCACAGATACGCAGTATTTT,NA,TRBJ2-3,NA,TRBV27
CASSQAPRDTEAFF,TGTGCCAGCAGCCAAGCCCCAAGGGACACTGAAGCTTTCTTT,NA,TRBJ1-1,NA,TRBV7-9
CASSSMNTEAFF,TGTGCCAGCAGCTCCATGAACACTGAAGCTTTCTTT,NA,TRBJ1-1,NA,TRBV11-2
CASSYSKASYEQYF,TGTGCCAGCAGTTACTCGAAGGCCTCCTACGAGCAGTACTTC,once,TRBJ2-7,NA,TRBV6-5
CASSWVGGYNGELFF,TGTGCCAGCAGCTGGGTAGGGGGATACAACGGGGAGCTGTTTTTT,once,TRBJ2-2,NA,TRBV27
CASRELGNQPQHF,TGCGCCAGCAGAGAGCTAGGGAATCAGCCCCAGCATTTT,NA,TRBJ1-5,NA,TRBV10-2
CASSLLEGSYEQYF,TGTGCCAGCAGTTTGCTAGAGGGTTCCTACGAGCAGTACTTC,NA,TRBJ2-7,NA,TRBV28
CASSSGQGADTQYF,TGTGCCAGCAGCTCCGGACAGGGAGCAGATACGCAGTATTTT,NA,TRBJ2-3,TRBD1,TRBV5-8
CASTAGTGVGEQYF,TGTGCCAGCACCGCCGGGACAGGGGTAGGCGAGCAGTACTTC,NA,TRBJ2-7,TRBD1,TRBV27
CASSPGQPNYGYTF,TGTGCCAGCTCACCAGGGCAGCCTAACTATGGCTACACCTTC,NA,TRBJ1-2,NA,TRBV18
CASSEALRGYEQYF,TGTGCCAGCAGTGAAGCGCTTCGGGGGTACGAGCAGTACTTC,NA,TRBJ2-7,NA,TRBV2
CASSFWEQGTNYGYTF,TGCGCCAGCAGTTTTTGGGAGCAGGGCACTAACTATGGCTACACCTTC,once,TRBJ1-2,NA,TRBV5-1